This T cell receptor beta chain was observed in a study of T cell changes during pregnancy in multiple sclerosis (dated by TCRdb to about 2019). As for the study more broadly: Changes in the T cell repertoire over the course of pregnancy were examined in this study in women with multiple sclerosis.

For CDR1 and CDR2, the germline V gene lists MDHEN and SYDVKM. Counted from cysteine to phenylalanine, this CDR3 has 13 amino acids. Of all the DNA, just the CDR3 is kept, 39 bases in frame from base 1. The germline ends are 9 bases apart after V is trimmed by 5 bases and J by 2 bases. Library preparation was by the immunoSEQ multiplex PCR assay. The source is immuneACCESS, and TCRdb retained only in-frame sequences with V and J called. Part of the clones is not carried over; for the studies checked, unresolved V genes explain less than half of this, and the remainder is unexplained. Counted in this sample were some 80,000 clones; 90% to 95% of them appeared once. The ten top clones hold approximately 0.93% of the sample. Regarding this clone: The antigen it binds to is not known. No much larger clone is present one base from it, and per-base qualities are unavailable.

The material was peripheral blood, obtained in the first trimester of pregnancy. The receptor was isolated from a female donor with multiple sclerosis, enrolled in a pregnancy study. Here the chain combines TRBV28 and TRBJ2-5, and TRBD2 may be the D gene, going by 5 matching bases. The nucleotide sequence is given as TGTGCCAGCAGTAACGGGAAGCAAGAGACCCAGTACTTC. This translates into CASSNGKQETQYF. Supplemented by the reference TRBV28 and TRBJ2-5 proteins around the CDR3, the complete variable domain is DVKVTQSSRYLVKRTGEKVFLECVQDMDHENMFWYRQDPGLGLRLIYFSYDVKMKEKGDIPEGYSVSREKKERFSLILESASTNQTSMYLCASSNGKQETQYFGPGTRLLVL.